These T cell receptor beta chains were read from a single sample in a study of PD-1 blockade in classical Hodgkin lymphoma. The protocol was immunoSEQ multiplex PCR, while the TCRdb copy is restricted to in-frame clones and leaves out a portion. This table holds approximately 12,000 clones, roughly 79% found once. The sequences come from peripheral blood mononuclear cells (PBMCs), collected before the second cycle of nivolumab. The receptors derive from a human donor with classical Hodgkin lymphoma. Both conserved end residues are part of each CDR3. The D gene is left open where the match is weak. Not all rows give a size; the values are once, few, many and, for expanded clones, a class.

v_call	clone_size	d_call	j_call	cdr3_nt	cdr3_aa
TRBV5-4	.	.	TRBJ1-3	TGTGCCAGCAGCTGCCTTCATTGTGGGACGGGAAACACCATATATTTT	CASSCLHCGTGNTIYF
TRBV2	once	TRBD1	TRBJ1-5	TGTGCCAGCAGTGGGACAGGGGGCGATCAGCCCCAGCATTTT	CASSGTGGDQPQHF
TRBV4-2	.	TRBD2	TRBJ2-5	TGTGCCAGCAGCCAAGATTGGCTAGCGGGAAAGACCCAGTACTTC	CASSQDWLAGKTQYF
TRBV28	once	.	TRBJ2-5	TGTGCCAGCAAGGGAATTGATGCCGGCAAAGAGACCCAGTACTTC	CASKGIDAGKETQYF
TRBV7-2	once	.	TRBJ2-1	TGTGCCAGCGGGCTCGAACATAGCGGCTACAATGAGCAGTTCTTC	CASGLEHSGYNEQFF
TRBV27	.	.	TRBJ1-5	TGTGCCAGCAGCCTGCTAGGGCAGAGGGCGAGGGGCCAGCCCCAGCATTTT	CASSLLGQRARGQPQHF
TRBV7-9	.	.	TRBJ2-7	TGTGCCAGCAGCTTAGTGGGGACTCTCGAGCAGTACTTC	CASSLVGTLEQYF
TRBV9	few	.	TRBJ2-7	TGTGCCAGCAGCACCCGGGACGGCTCCTACGAGCAGTACTTC	CASSTRDGSYEQYF
TRBV20-1	.	.	TRBJ2-2	TGCAGCCCTGGAGGGGAGCTGTTTTTT	CSPGGELFF
TRBV21-1	.	.	TRBJ2-2	TGTGCCAGCAGCAGGGGACAGGGCTGCGGGGAGCTGTTTTTT	CASSRGQGCGELFF
TRBV19	.	.	TRBJ2-1	TGTGCCAGTAGTATGACCGGGTGGAATGAGCAGTTCTTC	CASSMTGWNEQFF
TRBV5-1	.	TRBD1	TRBJ2-1	TGCGCCAGCAGCCGGGGGACAGGCCACAATGAGCAGTTCTTC	CASSRGTGHNEQFF
TRBV5-5	.	.	TRBJ2-5	TGTGCCAGCAGCTTCCCGGGGAAAGAGACCCAGTACTTC	CASSFPGKETQYF
TRBV5-6	.	.	TRBJ1-4	TGTGCCAGCAGCCTGACAGGAAGAAAACCTGAAAAACTGTTTTTT	CASSLTGRKPEKLFF
TRBV6-5	.	TRBD1	TRBJ1-2	TGTGCCAGCAGTCCCGACAGGGACTACTATGGCTACACCTTC	CASSPDRDYYGYTF
TRBV6-1	once	TRBD1	TRBJ2-7	TGTGCCACGGACAGGGTGGGAAACGAGCAGTACTTC	CATDRVGNEQYF
TRBV28	.	.	TRBJ2-3	TGTGCCAGCAGTTTACCCCTAGGAGCAGATACGCAGTATTTT	CASSLPLGADTQYF
TRBV7-2	.	.	TRBJ1-5	TGTGCCAGCAGCCCCCCACCGGGTCTGAGTGAGAATCAGCCCCAGCATTTT	CASSPPPGLSENQPQHF
TRBV25-1	.	.	TRBJ1-2	TGTGCCAGCAGTGGAACAGGGACCTATGGCTACACCTTC	CASSGTGTYGYTF
TRBV25-1	few	.	TRBJ2-2	TGTGCCAGCAACCGGCAGGGGAACACCGGGGAGCTGTTTTTT	CASNRQGNTGELFF
TRBV15	.	.	TRBJ2-1	TGTGCCACCAGCAGAGGGGGGGAAGGCAATGAGCAGTTCTTC	CATSRGGEGNEQFF
TRBV7-3	.	TRBD2	TRBJ2-3	TGTGCCAGCAGCTTCCAGAGCGGGGGGGCGCAGTATTTT	CASSFQSGGAQYF
TRBV19	.	TRBD2	TRBJ2-5	TGTGCCAGTAGTAACACCCTACAGGGCTCGGGAGGGGAGACCCAGTACTTC	CASSNTLQGSGGETQYF
TRBV6-1	.	.	TRBJ1-2	TGTGCCAGCACCAGACAGTTTAACTATGGCTACACCTTC	CASTRQFNYGYTF
TRBV6-5	.	.	TRBJ1-6	TGTGCCAGCAGTTCCGGGGCTACACCCCTCCACTTT	CASSSGATPLHF
TRBV7-9	.	.	TRBJ2-3	TGTGCCAGCATCGCCGGGGGCCCAGATACGCAGTATTTT	CASIAGGPDTQYF
TRBV5-1	.	.	TRBJ2-6	TGCGCCAGCAGCTTGGAGGGGGCCAACGTCCTGACTTTC	CASSLEGANVLTF
TRBV4-1	.	.	TRBJ2-2	TGCGCCAGCAGCCAAGATAAAACAGTCACCGGGGAGCTGTTTTTT	CASSQDKTVTGELFF
TRBV2	.	.	TRBJ2-3	TGTGCCAGCAGTGGGCTCACTAGCACAGATACGCAGTATTTT	CASSGLTSTDTQYF
TRBV7-2	.	TRBD1	TRBJ2-7	TGTGCCAGCAGCCCGGGACAGACCTACGAGCAGTACTTC	CASSPGQTYEQYF
TRBV9	.	.	TRBJ2-2	TGTGCCAGCAGCGTAGGCTTAAACGGGGAGCTGTTTTTT	CASSVGLNGELFF
TRBV7-2	.	TRBD2	TRBJ2-5	TGTGCCAGCAGCTTACGCGGGGAGGGAAGTTGGGAGACCCAGTACTTC	CASSLRGEGSWETQYF
TRBV12-5	.	.	TRBJ2-5	TGTGCTAGTGGTTCCTCGGGTATTGAGACCCAGTACTTC	CASGSSGIETQYF
TRBV9	.	TRBD1	TRBJ1-1	TGTGCCAGCAGCTCCAACAGGGGGCTGATTACTGAAGCTTTCTTT	CASSSNRGLITEAFF
TRBV6-5	.	.	TRBJ1-1	TGTGCCAGCAGTTACTCTTACGGACCCGCTTTCTTT	CASSYSYGPAFF
TRBV4-1	.	.	TRBJ2-7	TGCGCCAGCAGCCAAGTGTTTTCCCTTGACGAGCAGTACTTC	CASSQVFSLDEQYF
TRBV18	.	.	TRBJ2-7	TGTGCCAGCTCACTTGCGACGGACTCCTACGAGCAGTACTTC	CASSLATDSYEQYF
TRBV7-2	.	.	TRBJ1-1	TGTGCCAGCAGCTTTCCAGGACGACTCACCACTGAAGCTTTCTTT	CASSFPGRLTTEAFF
TRBV7-8	.	.	TRBJ1-1	TGTGCCAGCAGCTTAACGGAGGTTGCCGAAGCTTTCTTT	CASSLTEVAEAFF
TRBV7-2	once	.	TRBJ2-5	TGTGCCAGCAGCTCCTTGGACCTGTACCAAGAGACCCAGTACTTC	CASSSLDLYQETQYF
TRBV2	.	.	TRBJ2-7	TGTGCCAGTCTTTTGGAAGCCTACGAGCAGTACTTC	CASLLEAYEQYF
TRBV15	.	TRBD1	TRBJ2-7	TGTGCCACCAGCATCGACAGGGGACCCTACGAGCAGTACTTC	CATSIDRGPYEQYF
TRBV6-6	.	.	TRBJ1-5	TGTGCCAGCAGGGGCCTGCAGGGCCTCAGCAATCAGCCCCAGCATTTT	CASRGLQGLSNQPQHF
TRBV30	.	.	TRBJ1-1	TGTGCCTGGAGTGTCACCGGGGGCACTGAAGCTTTCTTT	CAWSVTGGTEAFF
TRBV7-8	.	.	TRBJ1-5	TGTGCCAGCAGCTTAGCATACCGTGCCCAGCCCCAGCATTTT	CASSLAYRAQPQHF
TRBV14	.	.	TRBJ2-2	TGTGCCAGCAGCCAAGTACTAGTAGCCGGGGAGCTGTTTTTT	CASSQVLVAGELFF
TRBV9	.	.	TRBJ2-7	TGTGCCAGCAGCGGGGCAGGGTTCTACGAGCAGTACTTC	CASSGAGFYEQYF
TRBV7-9	.	TRBD1	TRBJ1-6	TGTGCCAGCAGCCACCGGGACAGAAAGAATTCACCCCTCCACTTT	CASSHRDRKNSPLHF
TRBV29-1	.	.	TRBJ2-1	TGCAGCGTTGAAGATCGGGGTCTAAGGAGAGAGGGCTCCTACAATGAGCAGTTCTTC	CSVEDRGLRREGSYNEQFF
TRBV28	.	.	TRBJ1-4	TGTGCCAGCAGTTTATGGCCGTATGAAAAACTGTTTTTT	CASSLWPYEKLFF
TRBV7-8	.	.	TRBJ2-5	TGTGCCAGCAGCTCGGCGGGCAGGGTTGAGACCCAGTACTTC	CASSSAGRVETQYF
TRBV6-5	.	TRBD1	TRBJ2-1	TGTGCCAGCAGGGGAACAGGGGTTGGGCTCAATGAGCAGTTCTTC	CASRGTGVGLNEQFF